This entry concerns a single TCR beta chain. The target antigen is unknown. This entry is derived from a study of a mutant IDH1 vaccine in newly diagnosed glioma. Study-level results: The study observed vaccine-induced immune responses in just over 90% of patients.

Profiling relied on immunoSEQ multiplex PCR, and the TCRdb table lists in-frame clones only, not all of them. Of about 27,000 clones listed, roughly 76% were seen once; the top ten hold about 7.9%. V was pared by 9 bases and J by 4 bases, with 13 bases of the junction left unmatched. This CDR3 is 17 amino acids long. In germline, CDR1 is SNHLY, CDR2 FYNNEI. Time point specified: week 35, safety follow-up. The study gave 300 ug of mutant IDH1 20-mer peptide per vaccine dose, with topical imiquimod. This sequence joins TRBV2 and TRBJ2-6; 9 nucleotides match TRBD1. The sequencing here drew on PBMCs, taken from a glioma patient whose treatment included an IDH1 peptide vaccine. This receptor was taken from a man aged 50 to 60 with glioma. CDR3 sequence reads: CASGQGTGSTGANVLTF. The CDR3 DNA is TGTGCCAGTGGACAGGGGACAGGGTCAACCGGGGCCAACGTCCTGACTTTC.